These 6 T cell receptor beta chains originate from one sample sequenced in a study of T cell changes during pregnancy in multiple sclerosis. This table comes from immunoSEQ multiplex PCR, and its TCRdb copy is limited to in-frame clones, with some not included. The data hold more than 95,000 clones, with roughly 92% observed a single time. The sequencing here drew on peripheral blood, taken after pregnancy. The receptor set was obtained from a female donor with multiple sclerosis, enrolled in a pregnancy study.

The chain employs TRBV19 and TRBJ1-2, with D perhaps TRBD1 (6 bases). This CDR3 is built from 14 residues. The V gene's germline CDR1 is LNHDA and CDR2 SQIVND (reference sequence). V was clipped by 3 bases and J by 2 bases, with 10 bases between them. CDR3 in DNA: TGTGCCAGTAGTATCCACAGGGCCAACTATGGCTACACCTTC. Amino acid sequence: CASSIHRANYGYTF. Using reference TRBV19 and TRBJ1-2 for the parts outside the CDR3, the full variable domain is DGGITQSPKYLFRKEGQNVTLSCEQNLNHDAMYWYRQDPGQGLRLIYYSQIVNDFQKGDIAEGYSVSREKKESFPLTVTSAQKNPTAFYLCASSIHRANYGYTFGSGTRLTVV.

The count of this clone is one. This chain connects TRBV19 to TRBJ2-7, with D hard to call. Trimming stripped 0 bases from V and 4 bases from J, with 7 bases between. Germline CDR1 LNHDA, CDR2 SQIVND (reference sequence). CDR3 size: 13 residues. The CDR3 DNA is TGTGCCAGTAGTATAGATCCTCGGTACGAGCAGTACTTC. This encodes CASSIDPRYEQYF.

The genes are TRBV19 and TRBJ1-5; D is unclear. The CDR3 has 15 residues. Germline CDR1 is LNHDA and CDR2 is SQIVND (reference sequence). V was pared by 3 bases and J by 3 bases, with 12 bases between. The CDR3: CASSMRSSNNQPQHF. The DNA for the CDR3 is TGTGCCAGTAGTATGCGGAGTAGTAACAATCAGCCCCAGCATTTT.

The CDR3 protein is CASSLVPGGNEKLFF. As DNA, the CDR3 is TGTGCCAGCAGCTTAGTCCCAGGTGGGAATGAAAAACTGTTTTTT. The J gene is TRBJ1-4, the V gene TRBV7-6, with D unclear. The V gene lost 1 base and the J gene lost 5 bases, with 11 bases spanning the gap. This CDR3 contains 15 residues. Germline assignment: CDR1 SGHVS and CDR2 FNYEAQ.

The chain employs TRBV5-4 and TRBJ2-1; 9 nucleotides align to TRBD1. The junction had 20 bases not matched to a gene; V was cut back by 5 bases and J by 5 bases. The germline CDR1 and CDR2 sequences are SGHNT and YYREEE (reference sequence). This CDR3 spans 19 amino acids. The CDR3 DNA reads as TGTGCCAGCAGTTCCTTTACCACAGGGGGCTCGTCCCCCGACAATGAGCAGTTCTTC. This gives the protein CASSSFTTGGSSPDNEQFF.

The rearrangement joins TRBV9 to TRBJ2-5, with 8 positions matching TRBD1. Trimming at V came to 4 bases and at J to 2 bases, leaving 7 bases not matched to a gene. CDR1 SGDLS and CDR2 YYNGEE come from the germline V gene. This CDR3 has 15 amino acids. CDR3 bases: TGTGCCAGCAGCCCTCGGACAGGGCTACAAGAGACCCAGTACTTC. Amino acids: CASSPRTGLQETQYF.